This entry lists 16 T cell receptor beta chains sequenced from one sample in a study of cytomegalovirus exposure and HLA in healthy donors. Both 60 Vbeta primers and 13 Jbeta primers went into the PCR. The table came from immunoSEQ multiplex PCR; TCRdb's copy has only in-frame clones and leaves some out. Of roughly 200,000 clones listed, around 76% are singletons. Sequencing input: PBMCs. The receptors were sampled from a man aged 30 to 39 in good health and CMV-seronegative.

V usage is TRBV10-3 and J usage is TRBJ1-1; D is uncertain. Looked up from germline, CDR1 is ENHRY and CDR2 is SYGVKD. Trimming stripped 6 bases from V and 6 bases from J, with 17 bases between. The CDR3 spans 14 residues. The CDR3 spells CAIRDVEADAEAFF. CDR3 DNA: TGTGCCATCAGGGACGTGGAGGCCGACGCTGAAGCTTTCTTT.

The chain recombines TRBV5-6 with TRBJ1-2; no clear D gene. The germline V gene has CDR1 SGHDT and CDR2 YYEEEE. The CDR3 totals 13 residues. V lost 6 bases, J lost 3 bases, and 12 bases lay in between. The CDR3 protein is CASTRYGDYGYTF. As DNA, the CDR3 is TGTGCCAGCACCCGGTACGGGGACTATGGCTACACCTTC. Complete variable domain (other parts from reference TRBV5-6 and TRBJ1-2): DAGVTQSPTHLIKTRGQQVTLRCSPKSGHDTVSWYQQALGQGPQFIFQYYEEEERQRGNFPDRFSGHQFPNYSSELNVNALLLGDSALYLCASTRYGDYGYTFGSGTRLTVV.

This chain connects TRBV11-3 to TRBJ2-1; TRBD1 aligns across 9 bases. The V gene's germline CDR1 is SGHNT and CDR2 YENEEA. The CDR3 runs 14 residues. Germline trimming cut 4 bases from V and 5 bases from J; bases unmatched to any gene: 3. CDR3 sequence reads: CASSSRDRDNEQFF. The CDR3 nucleotides are TGTGCCAGCAGCTCCCGGGACAGGGACAATGAGCAGTTCTTC.

V and J are TRBV7-2 and TRBJ2-5; no clear D. The V end was cut by 3 bases, the J end by 6 bases, with 14 bases between. Germline V gene lookup returns CDR1 SGHTA and CDR2 FQGNSA. This CDR3 contains 14 residues. In DNA, the CDR3 is TGTGCCAGCAGCTTTAGACATATATCGCAGACCCAGTACTTC. Amino acid sequence: CASSFRHISQTQYF.

This clone has more than one count but fewer than ten. The chain is built from TRBV6-1 and TRBJ2-1; 11 bases map to TRBD2. CDR1 and CDR2 (germline): MNHNS, SASEGT. There are 18 residues in the CDR3. V lost 4 bases and J lost 7; bases outside the gene matches: 15. CDR3 amino acids: CASSGPPGTSGSWNEQFF. CDR3 in DNA: TGTGCCAGCAGTGGCCCCCCTGGTACTAGCGGGAGTTGGAATGAGCAGTTCTTC.

CDR3 in amino acids: CASSLRTSGNNEQFF. The CDR3 DNA reads as TGCGCCAGCAGCTTGAGAACTAGCGGAAACAATGAGCAGTTCTTC. The rearrangement uses TRBV5-1 and TRBJ2-1; 8 bases match TRBD2. V was pared by 1 base and J by 5 bases, with 5 bases of the junction left unmatched. Germline loops: CDR1 SGHRS, CDR2 YFSETQ. This CDR3 has 15 amino acids.

This clone was seen only a few times. This chain joins TRBV2 and TRBJ2-1; TRBD1 matches 7 bases. V shed 6 bases, J shed 8 bases, and the junction held 4 bases outside the gene matches. The CDR3 contains 12 residues. Germline assignment: CDR1 SNHLY and CDR2 FYNNEI. The CDR3 region is CASRDRDDEQFF. In nucleotides, the CDR3 is TGTGCCAGCAGAGACAGGGACGATGAGCAGTTCTTC.

CDR3 region: CASSLGGTGGMGRPEAFF. CDR3 in DNA: TGCGCCAGCAGCTTGGGTGGGACAGGGGGCATGGGTCGTCCTGAAGCTTTCTTT. V usage is TRBV5-1 and J usage is TRBJ1-1, with 12 bases fitting TRBD1. Losses at the gene ends were 0 bases for V and 6 bases for J; bases not matched to a gene: 12. The length of the CDR3 is 18 residues. From germline, CDR1 is SGHRS and CDR2 YFSETQ.

This clone was seen a single time. This chain joins TRBV19 and TRBJ2-1; 13 nucleotides line up with TRBD2. The CDR3 runs to 19 residues. V gave up 7 bases and J gave up 3 bases; unmatched junction bases: 15. CDR1 is LNHDA and CDR2 is SQIVND in the germline V gene (reference sequence). Written as DNA, the CDR3 is TGTGCCAGTAACCCAGAGGGGGGACTAGCGGGAACCTACTACAATGAGCAGTTCTTC. Translating gives CASNPEGGLAGTYYNEQFF.

The V gene is TRBV7-9, the J gene TRBJ2-7; 7 nucleotides line up with TRBD2. Germline trimming cut 6 bases from V and 7 bases from J; bases unmatched to any gene: 9. The CDR3 contains 13 residues. The germline CDR1 and CDR2 sequences are SEHNR and FQNEAQ (reference sequence). CDR3 region: CASSWRERREQYF. The CDR3 bases are TGTGCCAGCAGTTGGCGGGAGCGTCGGGAGCAGTACTTC.

Only one count was recorded for this clone. The V call is TRBV7-3, the J call TRBJ1-1; weak D call: TRBD1 (5 bases). Deletions cut 5 bases from V and 4 bases from J, with 17 bases between. The CDR3 contains 15 residues. Germline-derived CDR1 and CDR2 are SGHTA and FQGTGA. DNA of the CDR3: TGTGCCAGCAGCGCCGGTCCAGGGCTGGGCACTGAAGCTTTCTTT. The encoded protein is CASSAGPGLGTEAFF.

V gene TRBV6-1 combines with J gene TRBJ2-1; 11 positions match TRBD2. The ends lost 5 bases at V and 4 bases at J; junction bases unmatched: 4. This CDR3 has 15 residues. Per germline, CDR1 MNHNS and CDR2 SASEGT. The CDR3 is CASSPLAGGYNEQFF. The CDR3 nucleotides read TGTGCCAGCAGTCCCCTAGCGGGAGGTTACAATGAGCAGTTCTTC.

The chain links TRBV7-9 to TRBJ2-7; 8 bases fit TRBD2. The V gene end was trimmed by 6 bases and the J gene end by 5 bases; junction bases not matched to a gene: 6. CDR3 length: 13 residues. Per germline, CDR1 SEHNR and CDR2 FQNEAQ (reference sequence). The CDR3: CASRRGGTDEQYF. The CDR3 DNA reads as TGTGCCAGCAGACGGGGGGGTACGGACGAGCAGTACTTC.

V and J are TRBV10-3 and TRBJ2-2, with 9 bases fitting TRBD2. Germline V gene sequence: CDR1 ENHRY, CDR2 SYGVKD. The CDR3 runs 16 residues. The V and J ends lost 8 bases and 4 bases, in that order; junction bases with no gene match: 11. The CDR3 is CAIARTSATTTGELFF. The DNA of the CDR3 is TGTGCCATCGCCAGGACTAGCGCAACCACCACCGGGGAGCTGTTTTTT.

The V gene is TRBV28, the J gene TRBJ2-2, with D unclear. Germline-derived CDR1 and CDR2 are MDHEN and SYDVKM. V gave up 2 bases and J gave up 6 bases, with 4 bases separating them. There are 12 residues in the CDR3. The DNA for the CDR3 is TGTGCCAGCAGTTTACAGTCCGGGGAGCTGTTTTTT. Its translation is CASSLQSGELFF.

This chain joins TRBV9 and TRBJ2-1; TRBD2 agrees at 7 bases. The V and J ends lost 3 bases and 9 bases, in that order; junction bases with no gene match: 6. The CDR3 extends over 13 amino acids. CDR1 SGDLS and CDR2 YYNGEE come from the germline V gene. In DNA form, the CDR3 reads TGTGCCAGCAGCGAGCAGACTAGCTCTGAGCAGTTCTTC. Its protein is CASSEQTSSEQFF.